This T cell receptor (beta chain) is from a study of beta chain features in type 1 diabetes. General study findings and limits: Type 1 diabetes patients showed a moderate but significant shortening of TCRB CDR3s in all four CD4+ subsets.

About this clone: The antigen is unknown.

The investigators reverse transcribed all of the isolated RNA, so they sequenced expressed TCRB transcripts. There were approximately 3.5 million reads on average in the naive, central memory and regulatory T cell samples. The method was immunoSEQ multiplex PCR; TCRdb's version includes in-frame clones alone and lacks a portion of them. This sample has nearly 700,000 clones, with roughly 13% found just once. Per germline, CDR1 MGHRA and CDR2 YSYEKL. The CDR3 runs 15 residues. V lost 4 bases and J lost 5; bases outside the gene matches: 9. CD45RO/CCR7/CD25/CD127/CD95/CD27 sorting isolated CD4+ naive, central memory, regulatory and stem cell-like memory cells.

The chain couples TRBV4-1 to TRBJ2-7, with 9 positions matching TRBD1. Input material: naive CD4+ T cells from blood. This receptor was identified in a young man with type 1 diabetes. Here the CDR3 reads CASSPRDRETHEQYF. In DNA form, the CDR3 reads TGCGCCAGCAGCCCCCGGGACAGGGAAACCCACGAGCAGTACTTC.